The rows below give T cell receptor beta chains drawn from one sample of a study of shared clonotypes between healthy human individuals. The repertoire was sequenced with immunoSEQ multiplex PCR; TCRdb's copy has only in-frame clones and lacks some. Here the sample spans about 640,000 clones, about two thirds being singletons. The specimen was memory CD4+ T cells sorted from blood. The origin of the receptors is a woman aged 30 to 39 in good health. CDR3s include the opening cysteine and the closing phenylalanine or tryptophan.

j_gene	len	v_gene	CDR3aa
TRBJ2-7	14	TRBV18	CASSPSDNLYEQYF
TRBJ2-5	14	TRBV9	CASSIGQGWETQYF
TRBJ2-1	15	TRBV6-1	CASSANWDNYNEQFF
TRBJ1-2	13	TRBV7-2	CASSPDSNYGYTF
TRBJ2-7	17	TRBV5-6	CASSLMARGLPPYEQYF
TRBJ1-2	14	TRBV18	CASSTTLDSYGYTF
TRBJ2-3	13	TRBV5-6	CASSANRADTQYF
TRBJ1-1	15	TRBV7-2	CASSFGVGVNTEAFF
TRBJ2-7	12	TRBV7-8	CASSRRDHEQYF
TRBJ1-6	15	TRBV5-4	CASQIQGALGSPLHF
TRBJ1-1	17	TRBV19	CASSSQGALFMNTEAFF
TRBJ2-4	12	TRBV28	CASGVAKNIQYF
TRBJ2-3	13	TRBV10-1	CASSAGSSDTQYF